The subject of this entry is one T cell receptor beta chain. The assay was immunoSEQ multiplex PCR, and TCRdb's table has in-frame clones only and misses some. The repertoire includes some 120,000 clones, around nine tenths of them detected once, and about 1.2% sits in the top ten. This sample was included in a study of T cell responses to AZD1222 COVID-19 vaccine. This specimen consisted of peripheral blood, obtained on day 0 of AZD1222 vaccination. This TCR came from an adult in good health.

The CDR3 region has the DNA TGTGCCAGCAGTTGGACCGGGTTCACCTATGGCTACACCTTC. It yields the protein CASSWTGFTYGYTF. The genes are TRBV6-5 and TRBJ1-2; unclear D gene. CDR3 length: 14 amino acids. In germline, CDR1 is MNHEY, CDR2 SVGAGI. Trimming took 4 bases from V and 4 from J, leaving 13 bases between them.